This TCR beta chain was sequenced for a study of T-cell reconstitution after alpha-beta-depleted transplantation in children. It was with unique molecular identifiers that the TCRbeta library was prepared. TCRdb re-called the PCR reads through MiXCR, storing one row per CDR3 protein. The data contain approximately 590,000 distinct CDR3 sequences, roughly 10% of them singletons. This CDR3 comprises 15 residues. Trimming at V came to 5 bases and at J to 4 bases, leaving 4 bases not matched to a gene. Per germline, CDR1 SEHNR and CDR2 FQNEAQ (reference sequence). This clonotype was counted ten times or more.

The TCR comes from a human donor who donated a stem cell graft to a child with acute myeloid leukemia. This chain links TRBV7-9 with TRBJ2-1, with 11 bases matching TRBD2. The input for sequencing was PBMCs from the stem cell graft donor, taken from the stem cell graft. The CDR3 reads CASSVGLAVYNEQFF. CDR3 nucleotides: TGTGCCAGCAGCGTGGGACTAGCGGTTTACAATGAGCAGTTCTTC. Full variable domain (outside the CDR3, taken from reference TRBV7-9 and TRBJ2-1): DTGVSQNPRHKITKRGQNVTFRCDPISEHNRLYWYRQTLGQGPEFLTYFQNEAQLEKSRLLSDRFSAERPKGSFSTLEIQRTEQGDSAMYLCASSVGLAVYNEQFFGPGTRLTVL.